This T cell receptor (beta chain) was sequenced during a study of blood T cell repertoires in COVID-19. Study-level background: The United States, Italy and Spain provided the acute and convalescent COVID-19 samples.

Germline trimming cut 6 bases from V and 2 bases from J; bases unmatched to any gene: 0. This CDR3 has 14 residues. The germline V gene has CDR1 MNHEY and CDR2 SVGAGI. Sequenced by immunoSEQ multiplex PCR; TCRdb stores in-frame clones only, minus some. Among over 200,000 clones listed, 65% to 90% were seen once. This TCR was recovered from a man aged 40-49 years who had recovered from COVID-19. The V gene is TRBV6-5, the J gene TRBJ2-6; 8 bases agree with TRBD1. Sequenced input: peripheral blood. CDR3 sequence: CASRTGAGANVLTF. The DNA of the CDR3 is TGTGCCAGCAGGACAGGGGCTGGGGCCAACGTCCTGACTTTC.